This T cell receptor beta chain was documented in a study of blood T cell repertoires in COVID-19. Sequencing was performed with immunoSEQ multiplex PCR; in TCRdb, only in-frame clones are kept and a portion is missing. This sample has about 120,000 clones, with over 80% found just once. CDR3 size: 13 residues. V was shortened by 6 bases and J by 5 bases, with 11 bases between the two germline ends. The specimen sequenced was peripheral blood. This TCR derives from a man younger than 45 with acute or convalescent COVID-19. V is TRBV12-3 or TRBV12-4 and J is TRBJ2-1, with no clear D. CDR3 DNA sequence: TGTGCCAGCAGCCCTCTTAGTAACAATGAGCAGTTCTTC. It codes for CASSPLSNNEQFF.